These 9 T cell receptor beta chains share one sample of origin, sequenced in a study of blood T cell repertoires in COVID-19. TCRdb's copy holds only in-frame clones and misses some; the assay was immunoSEQ multiplex PCR. The table lists about 200,000 clones, about 88% of them singletons. What was sequenced was peripheral blood. The source is a human donor in a cohort sampled during active COVID-19.

This rearrangement joins TRBV5-1 to TRBJ2-5, with 10 bases identical to TRBD1. The CDR3 has 14 amino acids. Germline CDR1 reads SGHRS; CDR2 reads YFSETQ. Trimming removed 0 bases from V and 4 bases from J; junction bases left unmatched: 0. CDR3 sequence: CASSLGDRGETQYF. The DNA of the CDR3 is TGCGCCAGCAGCTTGGGGGACAGGGGAGAGACCCAGTACTTC.

This clone was recorded once. This rearrangement joins TRBV7-2 to TRBJ2-7; D may be TRBD2 (6 bases). The germline V gene has CDR1 SGHTA and CDR2 FQGNSA. The V end lost 5 bases, the J end lost 0 bases, and 11 bases lay between the germline ends. The CDR3 extends over 14 amino acids. The CDR3 DNA reads as TGTGCCAGCAGCGCACGGAGGGCCTCCTACGAGCAGTACTTC. This translates into CASSARRASYEQYF.

The rearrangement joins TRBV6-2 or TRBV6-3 to TRBJ2-1, with a weak D call TRBD2 (6 bases). The CDR3 has 16 residues. V lost 6 bases to trimming and J lost 4 bases, with 19 bases between them. Germline lookup yields CDR1 MNHEY and CDR2 SVGEGT. CDR3 residues: CASSRPPGAGYNEQFF. DNA of the CDR3: TGTGCCAGCAGCCGCCCCCCGGGAGCAGGGTACAATGAGCAGTTCTTC.

This chain connects TRBV4-3 to TRBJ2-2; the match to TRBD2 covers 12 bases. V lost 1 base to trimming and J lost 8 bases; unmatched junction nucleotides: 11. The germline CDR1 and CDR2 sequences are LGHNA and YSLEER. The CDR3 has 18 residues. As DNA, the CDR3 is TGCGCCAGCAGCCAAGGTCCCCAAAGACTAGCGGGGGCGGGGGAGCTGTTTTTT. It translates to CASSQGPQRLAGAGELFF.

The CDR3 coding sequence is TGCAGCGTCTTGACTAGCGGGAGAATTGGGGGCGAGCAGTACTTC. It codes for CSVLTSGRIGGEQYF. J is TRBJ2-7 and V is TRBV29-1, with TRBD2 matching 12 bases. The CDR3 extends over 15 amino acids. Germline CDR1 is SQVTM and CDR2 is ANQGSEA. V shed 6 bases, J shed 6 bases, and the junction held 12 bases outside the gene matches.

The chain carries TRBV7-2 and TRBJ2-7; a possible D gene is TRBD1 (6 bases). The CDR3 contains 14 residues. Germline loops: CDR1 SGHTA, CDR2 FQGNSA. Between the trimmed V and J ends, which lost 5 bases and 0 bases, there was a span of 11 bases. The CDR3: CASSLQGFSYEQYF. The CDR3 DNA reads as TGTGCCAGCAGCCTCCAGGGGTTCTCCTACGAGCAGTACTTC. Together with reference TRBV7-2 and TRBJ2-7, the CDR3 gives the full variable domain: GAGVSQSPSNKVTEKGKDVELRCDPISGHTALYWYRQSLGQGLEFLIYFQGNSAPDKSGLPSDRFSAERTGGSVSTLTIQRTQQEDSAVYLCASSLQGFSYEQYFGPGTRLTVT.

V is TRBV7-2 and J is TRBJ2-3, with 7 nucleotides matching TRBD2. The CDR3 sequence is 18 residues long. V lost 1 base and J lost 1; bases outside the gene matches: 11. The germline V gene has CDR1 SGHTA and CDR2 FQGNSA. This CDR3 reads CASSLGVAGGSRTDTQYF. In nucleotides, the CDR3 is TGTGCCAGCAGCTTAGGGGTGGCTGGCGGGAGCCGCACAGATACGCAGTATTTT. Full variable domain (remainder filled in from reference TRBV7-2 and TRBJ2-3): GAGVSQSPSNKVTEKGKDVELRCDPISGHTALYWYRQSLGQGLEFLIYFQGNSAPDKSGLPSDRFSAERTGGSVSTLTIQRTQQEDSAVYLCASSLGVAGGSRTDTQYFGPGTRLTVL.

The chain uses TRBV6-5 and TRBJ2-5; D not certain. Germline V gives CDR1 MNHEY, CDR2 SVGAGI. CDR3 length: 11 amino acids. The ends were cut back, 4 bases at V and 7 bases at J, with 7 bases in the middle. The CDR3 spells CASSFSGTQYF. CDR3 bases: TGTGCCAGCAGTTTCAGTGGGACCCAGTACTTC.

This rearrangement joins TRBV28 to TRBJ2-2, with 7 bases fitting TRBD1. V lost 5 bases to trimming and J lost 4 bases; unmatched junction nucleotides: 10. Germline assignment: CDR1 MDHEN and CDR2 SYDVKM. The CDR3 is 16 residues long. CDR3 DNA: TGTGCCAGCAGTCTGAAACAGGGGCGAGGCACCGGGGAGCTGTTTTTT. It yields the protein CASSLKQGRGTGELFF.